This entry lists 7 T cell receptor beta chains sequenced from one sample in a study of regulatory T cells in long-lasting Graves disease. Noted time point: persistent/refractory GD, antithyroid drugs over 5 years with positive TRAb. From PBMCs, RNA was extracted and then used to make the TCR library. Libraries of TCR beta came from iRepertoire HTBI primers plus Arm-PCR of CDR3 regions. In TCRdb, the multiplex PCR reads were re-called with MiXCR into one record per CDR3 protein. The sample has around 460,000 distinct CDR3 sequences, roughly 21% seen once. Sequenced here: peripheral blood mononuclear cells (PBMCs), sampled when the disease was refractory, from a patient treated with antithyroid drugs. Source of these receptors: a female donor with Graves disease.

The J gene is TRBJ2-1, the V gene TRBV20-1; D is perhaps TRBD2 (7 bases). V was shortened by 7 bases and J by 4 bases, with 14 bases between the two germline ends. Germline CDR1 reads DFQATT; CDR2 reads SNEGSKA (reference sequence). The CDR3 totals 13 residues. The CDR3: CSGGGSPYNEQFF. CDR3 sequence (DNA): TGCAGTGGGGGGGGCTCCCCTTACAATGAGCAGTTCTTC.

There are a few counts of this clonotype. The chain links TRBV6-2 or TRBV6-3 to TRBJ1-6; TRBD1 matches at 9 bases. V shed 0 bases, J shed 0 bases, and the junction held 9 bases outside the gene matches. This CDR3 comprises 20 residues. Germline CDR1 is MNHEY and CDR2 is SVGEGT. Written as DNA, the CDR3 is TGTGCCAGCAGTTACTCTCCCGGGACAGGGTCCGGCTCCTATAATTCACCCCTCCACTTT. This encodes CASSYSPGTGSGSYNSPLHF.

This clonotype has only a few counts. The CDR3, as DNA: TGTGCCAGCAGTTACAACAGGGAGAATGAAAAACTGTTTTTT. This encodes CASSYNRENEKLFF. The V and J genes are TRBV6-5 and TRBJ1-4, with D possibly TRBD1 on 6 matching bases. Deletions cut 2 bases from V and 5 bases from J, with 9 bases between. Per germline, CDR1 MNHEY and CDR2 SVGAGI. The CDR3 loop spans 14 amino acids.

This clonotype has a handful of counts. The gene calls are TRBV7-9 and TRBJ1-4; maybe TRBD1 (6 bases). CDR3 length equals 12 residues. The V end was cut by 5 bases, the J end by 13 bases, with 14 bases between. Per germline, CDR1 SEHNR and CDR2 FQNEAQ (reference sequence). CDR3 coding DNA: TGTGCCAGCAGCCCCGATGGAGGGGGACTGTTTTTT. The encoded protein is CASSPDGGGLFF.

V gene TRBV7-2 combines with J gene TRBJ2-3; no definite D call. Trimming left V 2 bases short and J 1 base short, with 7 bases between. This CDR3 contains 14 residues. Germline V gives CDR1 SGHTA, CDR2 FQGNSA. CDR3 sequence reads: CASSLSLGTDTQYF. The DNA of the CDR3 is TGTGCCAGCAGCTTAAGTCTTGGCACAGATACGCAGTATTTT. The whole variable domain, remainder taken from reference TRBV7-2 and TRBJ2-3, is GAGVSQSPSNKVTEKGKDVELRCDPISGHTALYWYRQSLGQGLEFLIYFQGNSAPDKSGLPSDRFSAERTGGSVSTLTIQRTQQEDSAVYLCASSLSLGTDTQYFGPGTRLTVL.

This rearrangement joins TRBV19 to TRBJ2-1; TRBD2 matches 8 bases. Unmatched junction bases numbered 12, after V lost 8 bases and J lost 0 bases. The CDR3 sequence is 17 residues long. From germline, CDR1 is LNHDA and CDR2 SQIVND (reference sequence). The CDR3 reads CASSHQQREPSYNEQFF. For the CDR3, the DNA is TGTGCCAGTTCACACCAACAGCGGGAGCCCTCCTACAATGAGCAGTTCTTC.

This clonotype was seen only a few times. This chain links TRBV5-1 with TRBJ2-2; no definite D call. Trimming cost V 1 base and J 1 base, with 11 bases left between them. The CDR3 totals 16 residues. Germline CDR1 reads SGHRS; CDR2 reads YFSETQ. The CDR3 bases are TGCGCCAGCAGCTTGTTAGAGCAGGAGAACACCGGGGAGCTGTTTTTT. Its protein product is CASSLLEQENTGELFF.